The 7 T cell receptor beta chains below all came from one sample that was sequenced in a study of T cell repertoires in cytomegalovirus infection. For these receptors, no antigen is known. Using its own MiXCR run on the reads, TCRdb lists one record per CDR3 protein. The sample records around 770,000 distinct CDR3 sequences, around 29% being singletons. The sample consisted of cultured CD8+ T cells from PBMCs, taken from culture after CMV antigen stimulation. Every receptor here comes from a human donor in good health (CMV status not recorded). Some clones in this sample may be carry-over from other donors' samples.

The chain carries TRBV5-6 and TRBJ2-3; possibly TRBD1 for D (5 bases). The length of the CDR3 is 15 residues. Germline values: CDR1 SGHDT, CDR2 YYEEEE. Trimming stripped 3 bases from V and 3 bases from J, with 14 bases between. In DNA form, the CDR3 reads TGTGCCAGCAGCTCTCTAGATGGGGCAACAGATACGCAGTATTTT. This gives the protein CASSSLDGATDTQYF.

The V call is TRBV7-6, the J call TRBJ2-1, with TRBD2 identical over 7 bases. Germline V lookup: CDR1 SGHVS, CDR2 FNYEAQ. CDR3 size: 16 residues. V trimming: 5 bases; J trimming: 4 bases; junction bases outside the gene matches: 11. Here the CDR3 reads CASSPLEAGVYNEQFF. The CDR3, as DNA: TGTGCCAGCAGCCCCCTGGAGGCGGGGGTTTACAATGAGCAGTTCTTC.

This clonotype was seen more than once but under ten times. The V and J genes are TRBV20-1 and TRBJ2-7; TRBD2 matches at 12 bases. V gave up 5 bases and J gave up 0 bases; unmatched junction bases: 5. There are 15 residues in the CDR3. CDR1 and CDR2 (germline): DFQATT, SNEGSKA (reference sequence). In nucleotides, the CDR3 is TGCAGTGCTCCCGGACTAGCGGGGAGCTCCTACGAGCAGTACTTC. Protein product: CSAPGLAGSSYEQYF.

The rearrangement joins TRBV19 to TRBJ1-4, with 7 bases that match TRBD1. Germline CDR1 is LNHDA and CDR2 is SQIVND (reference sequence). The V segment lost 1 base and the J segment 5 bases; nucleotides outside the gene matches: 1. This CDR3 has 14 residues. CDR3 in amino acids: CASSIAQGNEKLFF. CDR3 DNA: TGTGCCAGTAGTATAGCACAGGGGAATGAAAAACTGTTTTTT.

V usage is TRBV19 and J usage is TRBJ2-1, with D perhaps TRBD2 (6 bases). The V gene's germline CDR1 is LNHDA and CDR2 SQIVND (reference sequence). There are 15 residues in the CDR3. V was pared by 2 bases and J by 7 bases, with 15 bases between. The CDR3 sequence: CASSIIGGERNEQFF. CDR3 sequence (DNA): TGTGCCAGTAGTATAATAGGCGGGGAGAGGAATGAGCAGTTCTTC.

The chain uses TRBV19 and TRBJ1-1; D is possibly TRBD1 (5 bases). With 0 bases removed from V and 4 bases from J, the gap between germline ends came to 9 bases. CDR3 length: 14 residues. The germline gives CDR1 LNHDA, CDR2 SQIVND (reference sequence). The CDR3 DNA follows: TGTGCCAGTAGTATAGACCCAGGGTTCACTGAAGCTTTCTTT. Protein product: CASSIDPGFTEAFF.

For the CDR3, the DNA is TGCAGTGCTAGAAGGAAGCCGACGACCGCGAACACCGGGGAGCTGTTTTTT. Encoded protein: CSARRKPTTANTGELFF. The chain joins TRBV20-1 to TRBJ2-2; D uncertain. Germline-derived CDR1 and CDR2 are DFQATT and SNEGSKA (reference sequence). This CDR3 has 17 amino acids. Trimming removed 2 bases from V and 0 bases from J, with 16 bases in between.